The 2 T cell receptor beta chains reported below all come from one sample, sequenced in a study of blood T cells in healthy people across ages. For the second PCR, which ran for roughly 7 to 11 cycles, a sample-barcoded 5' primer and a J-beta primer mix were used. MiXCR, applied by TCRdb to the 5' RACE reads, yields one record per CDR3 protein. The sample records over 500,000 distinct CDR3 sequences, roughly a quarter being singletons. This sample was also put to use in a study of T cells of mothers and their children.

Specimen: blood. These receptors were collected from a boy between 2 and 15 years old in good health.

CDR3 loop: CSASSGANEKLFF. The DNA for the CDR3 is TGCAGTGCTAGCTCAGGAGCTAATGAAAAACTGTTTTTT. This rearrangement joins TRBV20-1 to TRBJ1-4; the D is unclear. Trimming cost V 3 bases and J 3 bases, with 8 bases left between them. Germline assignment: CDR1 DFQATT and CDR2 SNEGSKA (reference sequence). The CDR3 runs to 13 residues.

This rearrangement joins TRBV10-3 to TRBJ2-7; unclear D gene. V gave up 4 bases and J gave up 5 bases, with 15 bases separating them. The CDR3 runs 14 residues. Germline V gene sequence: CDR1 ENHRY, CDR2 SYGVKD. CDR3 in amino acids: CAISVQLVGHEQYF. The CDR3 nucleotides read TGTGCCATCAGTGTGCAGCTGGTTGGCCACGAGCAGTACTTC.